The clone carrying this TCR beta chain was picked up a small number of times. As yet, its antigen is unknown. All donors comprised healthy Caucasians. Template switching added a universal primer site, and cDNA bore unique molecular identifiers. TCRdb reprocessed the 5' RACE reads with MiXCR, giving one entry per CDR3 protein. The sample has 750,000 to 950,000 distinct CDR3 sequences, about 12% seen once. These data are taken from a study of identical twins. V lost 8 bases to trimming and J lost 4 bases, with 8 bases between them. Germline CDR1 ENHRY, CDR2 SYGVKD. CDR3 length equals 11 residues. General observations from the study: Sharing of beta out-of-frame sequences by twins showed a weaker excess.

This same sample was also part of a study on yellow fever vaccine responses in identical twins.

The clonotype was recovered from a woman younger than 35 in good health. Sequencing was done on a sample of PBMCs. The J gene is TRBJ1-2, the V gene TRBV10-3, with D hard to call. The CDR3 region is CAIGESYGYTF. The CDR3 coding sequence is TGTGCCATCGGGGAGTCCTATGGCTACACCTTC.